This T cell receptor (beta chain) was captured in a study of T cell responses to AZD1222 COVID-19 vaccine. Study-wide results and limits: Spike-specific TCR breadth and depth rose after two AZD1222 doses. Clonal diversity was possibly underestimated, and white British individuals and females predominated among donors. Baseline seropositives among AZD1222 recipients totaled only five to seven. Repertoire collection took place solely once the T cell response had peaked.

Libraries were prepared by immunoSEQ multiplex PCR; TCRdb keeps only in-frame clonotypes and omits some of them. The table has about 76,000 clones, approximately 91% seen once. Trimming left V 2 bases short and J 0 bases short, with 11 bases between. The CDR3 covers 16 residues. The germline V gene encodes CDR1 SGHAT and CDR2 FQNNGV. On this clone: What it binds is unknown.

The receptor was isolated from an adult in good health. Sequenced material: peripheral blood, taken on day 0 of AZD1222 vaccination. The chain is built from TRBV11-2 and TRBJ2-1, with D possibly matching TRBD2 (6 bases). In DNA form, the CDR3 reads TGTGCCAGCAGCTTATTCGACGGGAGCTCCTACAATGAGCAGTTCTTC. This encodes CASSLFDGSSYNEQFF.